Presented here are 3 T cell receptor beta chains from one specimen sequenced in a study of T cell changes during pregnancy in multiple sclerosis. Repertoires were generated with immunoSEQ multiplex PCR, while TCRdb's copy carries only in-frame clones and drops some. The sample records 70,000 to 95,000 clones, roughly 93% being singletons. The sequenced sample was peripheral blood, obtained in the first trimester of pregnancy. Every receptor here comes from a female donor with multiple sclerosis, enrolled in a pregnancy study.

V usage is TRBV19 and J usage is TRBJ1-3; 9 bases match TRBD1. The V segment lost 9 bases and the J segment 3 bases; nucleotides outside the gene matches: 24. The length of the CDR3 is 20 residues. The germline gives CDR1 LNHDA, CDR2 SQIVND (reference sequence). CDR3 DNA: TGTGCCAGCGACGTGGGACAGGGATCCACTAATAGCACGTTTGGAAACACCATATATTTT. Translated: CASDVGQGSTNSTFGNTIYF. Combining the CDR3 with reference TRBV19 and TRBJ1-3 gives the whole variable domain DGGITQSPKYLFRKEGQNVTLSCEQNLNHDAMYWYRQDPGQGLRLIYYSQIVNDFQKGDIAEGYSVSREKKESFPLTVTSAQKNPTAFYLCASDVGQGSTNSTFGNTIYFGEGSWLTVV.

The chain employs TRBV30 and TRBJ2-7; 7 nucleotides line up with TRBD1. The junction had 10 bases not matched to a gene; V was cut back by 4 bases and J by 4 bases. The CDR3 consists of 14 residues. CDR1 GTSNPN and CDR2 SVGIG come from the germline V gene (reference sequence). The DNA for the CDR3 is TGTGCCTGGATGGGACCGGGACAGCAGTACGAGCAGTACTTC. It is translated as CAWMGPGQQYEQYF.

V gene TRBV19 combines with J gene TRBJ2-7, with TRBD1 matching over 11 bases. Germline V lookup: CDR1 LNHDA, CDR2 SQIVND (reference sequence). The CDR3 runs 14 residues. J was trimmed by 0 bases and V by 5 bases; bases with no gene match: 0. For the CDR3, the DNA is TGTGCCAGTAGTGGACAGGGGGCCTCCTACGAGCAGTACTTC. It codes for CASSGQGASYEQYF.